This T cell receptor (beta chain) was sequenced during a study of blood T cells in healthy people across ages. Primers used in a second PCR of about 6 to 11 cycles were a sample-barcoded 5' primer and a J-beta primer mix. TCRdb independently ran MiXCR on the 5' RACE reads; one entry per CDR3 protein. The table lists hundreds of thousands of distinct CDR3 sequences, about half of them singletons. Germline V gives CDR1 SNHLY, CDR2 FYNNEI. The CDR3 length is 15 residues. It was ten milliliters of peripheral blood that were drawn from each donor. As concerns this clonotype: One junction end does not reproduce the germline sequence, and a read error may be involved.

The chain uses TRBV2 and TRBJ2-1; tentatively, D is TRBD1 (5 bases). This receptor was taken from a woman aged 55-75 years in good health. The sequenced material came from blood. The CDR3 sequence is CANSRQKNSYNEQFF. DNA of the CDR3: TGTGCCAACAGTCGACAGAAGAACTCCTACAATGAGCAGTTCTTC.